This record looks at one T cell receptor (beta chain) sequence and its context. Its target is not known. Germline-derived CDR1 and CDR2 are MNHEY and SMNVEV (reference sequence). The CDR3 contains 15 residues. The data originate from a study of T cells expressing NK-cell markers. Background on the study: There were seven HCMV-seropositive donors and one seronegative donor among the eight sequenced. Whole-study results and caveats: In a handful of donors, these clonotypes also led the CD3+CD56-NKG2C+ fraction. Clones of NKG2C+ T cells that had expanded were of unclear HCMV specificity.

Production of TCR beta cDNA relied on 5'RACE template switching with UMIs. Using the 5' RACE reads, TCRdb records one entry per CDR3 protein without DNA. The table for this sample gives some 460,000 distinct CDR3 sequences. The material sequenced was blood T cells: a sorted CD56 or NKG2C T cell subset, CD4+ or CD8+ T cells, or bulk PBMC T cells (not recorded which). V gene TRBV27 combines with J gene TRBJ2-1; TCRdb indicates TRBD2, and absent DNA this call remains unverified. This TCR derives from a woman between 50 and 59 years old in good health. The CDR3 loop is CASSTPTGLYNEQFF.